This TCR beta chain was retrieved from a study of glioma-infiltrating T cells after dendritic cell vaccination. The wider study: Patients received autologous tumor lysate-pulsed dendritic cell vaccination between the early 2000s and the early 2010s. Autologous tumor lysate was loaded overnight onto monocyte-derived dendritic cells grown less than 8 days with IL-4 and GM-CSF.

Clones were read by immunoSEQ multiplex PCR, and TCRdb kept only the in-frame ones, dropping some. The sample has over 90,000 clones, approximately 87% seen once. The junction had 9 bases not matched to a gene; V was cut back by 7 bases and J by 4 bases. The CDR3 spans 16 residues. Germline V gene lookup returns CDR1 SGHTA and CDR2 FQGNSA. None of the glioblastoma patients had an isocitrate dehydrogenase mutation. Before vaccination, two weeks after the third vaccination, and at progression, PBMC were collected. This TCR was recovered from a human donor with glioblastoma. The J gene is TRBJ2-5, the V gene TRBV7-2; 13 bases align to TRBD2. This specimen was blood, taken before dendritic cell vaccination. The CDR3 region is CASNVLAGGPGETQYF. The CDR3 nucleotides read TGTGCCAGCAACGTACTAGCGGGGGGGCCTGGAGAGACCCAGTACTTC.